This is a list of T cell receptor beta chains from one sample in a study of blood T cell repertoires in COVID-19. This table comes from immunoSEQ multiplex PCR, and its TCRdb copy is limited to in-frame clones, with some not included. The sample lists 40,000 to 60,000 clones, around 84% seen once, with about 4.2% in the top ten. The specimen sequenced was peripheral blood. These receptors all stem from a man at least 80 years old with active COVID-19. Both conserved end residues are part of each CDR3.

CDR3	J	V
CASSLGALGANVLTF	TRBJ2-6	TRBV11-1
CASSLGAGGLVDNEQFF	TRBJ2-1	TRBV27
CASSQVRLAGSTDTQYF	TRBJ2-3	TRBV4-1
CASSLRGSWAFF	TRBJ1-1	TRBV5-8
CASSQSQENQPQHF	TRBJ1-5	TRBV23-1
CSASYRGHEKLFF	TRBJ1-4	TRBV20-1
CASSPGTRGPQETQYF	TRBJ2-5	TRBV7-2
CASSLQGGNSYNEQFF	TRBJ2-1	TRBV11-3
CAWRLAKGELFF	TRBJ2-2	TRBV30
CASSQRGGTGTDTQYF	TRBJ2-3	TRBV3-1/TRBV3-2
CATSDLSGDPAGGPTDTQYF	TRBJ2-3	TRBV24-1
CASSLGTGTPLYGYTF	TRBJ1-2	TRBV5-6
CASSVGGTGVLSEQYF	TRBJ2-7	TRBV9
CASSSSGTLTQYF	TRBJ2-3	TRBV7-2
CASSIEGRSTEAFF	TRBJ1-1	TRBV28
CASSLAEDTEAFF	TRBJ1-1	TRBV7-9
CASSSASSNTEAFF	TRBJ1-1	TRBV2
CASSLEEGAEAFF	TRBJ1-1	TRBV7-2
CASSQETPSSTDTQYF	TRBJ2-3	TRBV4-3
CATRARQGAKGNEKLFF	TRBJ1-4	TRBV28
CASSPPIGHRNTIYF	TRBJ1-3	TRBV18
CASSRSNTEAFF	TRBJ1-1	TRBV12-3/TRBV12-4
CASSSDPPGSGNEQFF	TRBJ2-1	TRBV11-2
CASSVNRGRNTGELFF	TRBJ2-2	TRBV9
CAWRKAGQGNYGYTF	TRBJ1-2	TRBV30
CASSLKKGLAGGTDTQYF	TRBJ2-3	TRBV28
CASSLGGPSYEQYF	TRBJ2-7	TRBV19
CASSLALAGGLPKQYF	TRBJ2-7	TRBV7-2
CASSPGSLAGHYNEQFF	TRBJ2-1	TRBV19
CASSFQRSISSDTQYF	TRBJ2-3	TRBV28